The table lists the clone carrying this TCR beta chain with many counts. The data were obtained in a study of beta chain features in type 1 diabetes. Reverse transcription of all isolated RNA meant that expressed TCRB transcripts were sequenced. The method was immunoSEQ multiplex PCR; TCRdb's version includes in-frame clones alone and lacks a portion of them. The sample lists about 340,000 clones; roughly 8% were seen once. The V gene's germline CDR1 is MDHEN and CDR2 SYDVKM. The CDR3 runs to 14 residues. The V gene lost 5 bases and the J gene lost 5 bases, with 12 bases spanning the gap. Source material: central memory CD4+ T cells from blood. This clonotype originated in a woman under 30 in good health. The genes are TRBV28 and TRBJ2-2, with a possible D match to TRBD1 (6 bases). The CDR3, as DNA: TGTGCCAGCAGTAGATACAGGGAAACCGGGGAGCTGTTTTTT. Translation: CASSRYRETGELFF. Supplemented by reference TRBV28 and TRBJ2-2, the full variable domain reads DVKVTQSSRYLVKRTGEKVFLECVQDMDHENMFWYRQDPGLGLRLIYFSYDVKMKEKGDIPEGYSVSREKKERFSLILESASTNQTSMYLCASSRYRETGELFFGEGSRLTVL.